Listed below are T cell receptor beta chains from one sample, sequenced in a study of T cells in Graves' hyperthyroidism and ophthalmopathy. MiXCR, applied by TCRdb to the multiplex PCR reads, yields one record per CDR3 protein. The sample lists roughly 500,000 distinct CDR3 sequences; 14% were seen once. Sequencing was carried out using blood. These receptors originate from a woman aged 25 to 39 with Graves' hyperthyroidism that later progressed to Graves' ophthalmopathy. CDR3s include the opening cysteine and the closing phenylalanine or tryptophan. A D gene is named only where the DNA matches it firmly. Size is stated for part of the rows, as once, few or many counts, or as a class when the clone is expanded.

j_gene | d_gene | abundance | v_gene | CDR3aa | CDR3nt
TRBJ1-1 | - | many | TRBV6-2/TRBV6-3 | CASSYSSRVNTEAFF | TGTGCCAGCAGTTACTCGAGCAGGGTGAACACTGAAGCTTTCTTT
TRBJ2-7 | - | - | TRBV29-1 | CSVGGGQISSYEQYF | TGCAGCGTTGGGGGGGGGCAGATTAGCTCCTACGAGCAGTACTTC
TRBJ1-4 | - | - | TRBV6-1 | CASRRPGTATNEKLFF | TGTGCCAGCAGGAGGCCCGGGACGGCAACTAATGAAAAACTGTTTTTT
TRBJ1-1 | TRBD1 | many | TRBV18 | CASSAPNRGQAEAFF | TGTGCCAGCTCAGCACCAAACAGGGGGCAGGCTGAAGCTTTCTTT
TRBJ1-6 | - | few | TRBV7-2 | CASSLGAGSYNSPLHF | TGTGCCAGCAGCTTAGGGGCTGGCTCCTATAATTCACCCCTCCACTTT
TRBJ2-7 | TRBD1 | few | TRBV13 | CASSFQTGISSYEQYF | TGTGCCAGCAGCTTCCAGACAGGGATAAGCTCCTACGAGCAGTACTTC
TRBJ1-4 | - | few | TRBV24-1 | CATSAANEKLFF | TGTGCCACCAGTGCCGCTAATGAAAAACTGTTTTTT
TRBJ1-2 | - | - | TRBV19 | CASSLKHGGRTPYGYTF | TGTGCCAGTAGCCTGAAACACGGGGGCCGAACCCCCTATGGCTACACCTTC
TRBJ2-7 | TRBD1 | many | TRBV5-1 | CASSAGTGFEDEQYF | TGCGCCAGCAGCGCCGGGACAGGGTTTGAGGACGAGCAGTACTTC
TRBJ1-2 | TRBD1 | many | TRBV28 | CASSRRGGAGGYTF | TGTGCCAGCAGCCGACGAGGGGGCGCCGGTGGCTACACCTTC
TRBJ2-5 | - | few | TRBV4-1 | CASSQDQGVRETQYF | TGCGCCAGCAGCCAAGATCAAGGGGTCCGAGAGACCCAGTACTTC
TRBJ1-2 | - | few | TRBV19 | CASSNHLPDSNYGYTF | TGTGCCAGTAGTAATCATCTCCCGGACAGTAACTATGGCTACACCTTC
TRBJ2-7 | - | - | TRBV4-3 | CASSQAPDGYYEQYF | TGCGCCAGCAGCCAAGCCCCGGACGGCTACTACGAGCAGTACTTC
TRBJ1-2 | - | many | TRBV6-1 | CASTLVADGKDGYTF | TGTGCCAGCACCCTTGTGGCAGATGGAAAGGATGGCTACACCTTC
TRBJ1-5 | - | many | TRBV7-2 | CASSPSETPRPQHF | TGTGCCAGCAGCCCCTCCGAGACGCCGAGGCCCCAGCATTTT
TRBJ1-6 | - | many | TRBV11-3 | CASSYGGLSSPLHF | TGTGCCAGCAGCTACGGTGGTTTGAGTTCACCCCTCCACTTT
TRBJ1-2 | - | - | TRBV7-2 | CASSLDGGRFYGYTF | TGTGCCAGCAGCTTAGATGGGGGTAGATTCTATGGCTACACCTTC
TRBJ1-4 | TRBD1 | many | TRBV6-5 | CASSSSTGGHEKLFF | TGTGCCAGCAGTTCCTCGACAGGGGGCCATGAAAAACTGTTTTTT
TRBJ1-1 | - | few | TRBV5-6 | CASSLTEAEAFF | TGTGCCAGCAGCTTGACAGAAGCTGAAGCTTTCTTT
TRBJ2-7 | TRBD1 | many | TRBV30 | CAWSGQGYEQYF | TGTGCCTGGAGTGGACAGGGTTACGAGCAGTACTTC
TRBJ1-5 | TRBD1 | many | TRBV10-3 | CAIRGQGAQPQHF | TGTGCCATCAGGGGACAGGGGGCCCAGCCCCAGCATTTT
TRBJ2-1 | TRBD2 | many | TRBV3-1 | CASSPTLRLAGDHEQFF | TGTGCCAGCAGCCCCACCCTAAGACTAGCGGGAGACCATGAGCAGTTCTTC
TRBJ2-2 | - | few | TRBV29-1 | CSVERQYTGELFF | TGCAGCGTTGAAAGACAGTACACCGGGGAGCTGTTTTTT
TRBJ1-3 | TRBD1 | few | TRBV7-2 | CASSLVGPGQVHTIYF | TGTGCCAGCAGCTTAGTGGGTCCGGGACAGGTTCACACCATATATTTT
TRBJ2-7 | - | many | TRBV7-2 | CASSLWSGQSLTYEQYF | TGTGCCAGCAGCTTATGGAGCGGGCAGAGTTTAACCTACGAGCAGTACTTC
TRBJ1-2 | - | many | TRBV20-1 | CSARSGQRPGYTF | TGCAGTGCTAGATCGGGGCAGAGGCCTGGCTACACCTTC
TRBJ1-3 | - | - | TRBV30 | CAVGQGLGSTSGNTIYF | TGTGCCGTCGGCCAGGGCCTAGGTTCAACCTCTGGAAACACCATATATTTT
TRBJ1-2 | - | - | TRBV4-1 | CASSQPGGVKAYGYTF | TGCGCCAGCAGCCAACCCGGGGGGGTAAAGGCCTATGGCTACACCTTC
TRBJ2-7 | - | many | TRBV6-8 | CASRHRGLASGSADEQYF | TGTGCCAGCAGACATAGGGGGCTCGCTAGCGGTTCCGCCGACGAGCAGTACTTC
TRBJ1-2 | - | many | TRBV5-6 | CASSSQVGYGYTF | TGTGCCAGCAGTTCCCAAGTAGGGTATGGCTACACCTTC
TRBJ2-7 | - | - | TRBV24-1 | CATSGSTLTGEGGQYF | TGTGCCACCAGTGGTTCTACTTTGACAGGGGAGGGCGGGCAGTACTTC
TRBJ1-1 | - | - | TRBV27 | CATWVAPEEAFF | TGTGCCACCTGGGTAGCGCCGGAAGAAGCTTTCTTT
TRBJ2-7 | - | many | TRBV12-5 | CASVRDVVHEQYF | TGTGCTAGTGTCAGGGACGTGGTCCACGAGCAGTACTTC